The rows below give T cell receptor beta chains drawn from one sample of a study of cytomegalovirus exposure and HLA in healthy donors. The protocol was immunoSEQ multiplex PCR, while the TCRdb copy is restricted to in-frame clones and leaves out a portion. The sample shows about 210,000 clones, approximately 82% of them seen only once. Sequenced input: PBMCs. Receptor source: a middle-aged man in good health and CMV-seropositive. Both conserved end residues are part of each CDR3. Fields, in order: J gene, V gene, D gene, CDR3 protein. The D gene is left open where the match is weak.

TRBJ1-3 | TRBV30 | - | CAWTDSGNTIYF
TRBJ2-7 | TRBV2 | TRBD1 | CASSFGTAYEQYF
TRBJ2-3 | TRBV10-3 | TRBD2 | CAISERLAETTDTQYF
TRBJ1-2 | TRBV4-1 | TRBD1 | CASTPYRTGEDGYTF
TRBJ2-2 | TRBV19 | - | CASSIELVGRGELFF
TRBJ2-6 | TRBV6-5 | - | CASSIDSSGANVLTF
TRBJ2-1 | TRBV19 | TRBD2 | CASSMLAGGSGEQFF
TRBJ2-7 | TRBV13 | TRBD1 | CASSLGTGGFDEQYF
TRBJ1-2 | TRBV4-1 | TRBD1 | CASSQEGTGVNYGYTF
TRBJ1-1 | TRBV19 | TRBD1 | CASGQGLGNTEAFF
- | TRBV7-8 | - | CASSLYEQYF
TRBJ2-1 | TRBV6-1 | - | CASSEGSTRSNEQFF
TRBJ2-7 | TRBV5-5 | TRBD2 | CASSLAPGGYNEQYF
TRBJ2-1 | TRBV15 | TRBD2 | CATSRDDRLAGDEQFF
TRBJ1-1 | TRBV30 | - | CAWSAGNTEAFF
TRBJ1-4 | TRBV30 | - | CAWKGPPQKLFF